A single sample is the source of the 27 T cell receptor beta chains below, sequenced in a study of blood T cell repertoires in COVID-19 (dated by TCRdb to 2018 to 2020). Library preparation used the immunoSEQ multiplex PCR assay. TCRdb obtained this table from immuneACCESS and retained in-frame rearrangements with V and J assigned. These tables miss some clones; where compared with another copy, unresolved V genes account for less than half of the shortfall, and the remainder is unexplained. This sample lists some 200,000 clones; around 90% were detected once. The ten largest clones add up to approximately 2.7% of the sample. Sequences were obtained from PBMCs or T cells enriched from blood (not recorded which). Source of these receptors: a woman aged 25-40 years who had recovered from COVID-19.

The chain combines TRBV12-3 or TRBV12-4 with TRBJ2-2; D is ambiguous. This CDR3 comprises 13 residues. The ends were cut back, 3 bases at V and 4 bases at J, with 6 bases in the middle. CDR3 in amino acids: CASSFTSTGELFF. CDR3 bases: TGTGCCAGCAGTTTTACATCCACCGGGGAGCTGTTTTTT.

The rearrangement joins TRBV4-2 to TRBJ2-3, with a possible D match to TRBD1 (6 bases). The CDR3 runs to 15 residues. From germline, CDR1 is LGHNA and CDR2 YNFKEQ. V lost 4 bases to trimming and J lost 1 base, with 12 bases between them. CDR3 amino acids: CASSRGQPGTDTQYF. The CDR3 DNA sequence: TGTGCCAGCAGCCGGGGACAACCCGGCACAGATACGCAGTATTTT.

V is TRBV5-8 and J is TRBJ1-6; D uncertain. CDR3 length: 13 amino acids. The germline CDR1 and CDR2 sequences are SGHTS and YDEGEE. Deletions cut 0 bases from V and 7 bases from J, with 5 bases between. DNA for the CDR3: TGTGCCAGCAGCTTGGTTAGAAATTCACCCCTCCACTTT. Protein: CASSLVRNSPLHF.

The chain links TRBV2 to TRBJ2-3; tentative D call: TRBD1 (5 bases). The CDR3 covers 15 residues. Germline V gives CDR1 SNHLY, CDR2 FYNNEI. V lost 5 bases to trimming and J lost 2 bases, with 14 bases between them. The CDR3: CASSLRVRVTDTQYF. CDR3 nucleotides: TGTGCCAGCAGTCTACGGGTCAGGGTCACAGATACGCAGTATTTT. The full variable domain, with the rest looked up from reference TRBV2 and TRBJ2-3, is EPEVTQTPSHQVTQMGQEVILRCVPISNHLYFYWYRQILGQKVEFLVSFYNNEISEKSEIFDDQFSVERPDGSNFTLKIRSTKLEDSAMYFCASSLRVRVTDTQYFGPGTRLTVL.

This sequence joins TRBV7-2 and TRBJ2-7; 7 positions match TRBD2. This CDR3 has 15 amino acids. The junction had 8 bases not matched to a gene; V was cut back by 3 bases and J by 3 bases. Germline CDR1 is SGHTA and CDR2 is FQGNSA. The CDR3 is CASSFERGRDYEQYF. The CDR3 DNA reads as TGTGCCAGCAGCTTTGAGCGGGGTCGGGACTACGAGCAGTACTTC.

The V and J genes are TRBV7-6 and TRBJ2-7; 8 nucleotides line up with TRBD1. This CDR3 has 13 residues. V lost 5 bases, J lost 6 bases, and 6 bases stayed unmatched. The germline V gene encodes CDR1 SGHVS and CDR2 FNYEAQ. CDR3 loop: CASSQGQGREQYF. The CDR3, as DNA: TGTGCCAGCAGCCAAGGACAGGGACGCGAGCAGTACTTC.

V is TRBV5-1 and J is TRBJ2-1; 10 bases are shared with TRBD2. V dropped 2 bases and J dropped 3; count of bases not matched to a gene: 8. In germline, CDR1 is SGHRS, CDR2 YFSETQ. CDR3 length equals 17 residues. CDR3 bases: TGCGCCAGCAGCTTAGCGGGGGGGCCGGAATACTACAATGAGCAGTTCTTC. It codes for CASSLAGGPEYYNEQFF.

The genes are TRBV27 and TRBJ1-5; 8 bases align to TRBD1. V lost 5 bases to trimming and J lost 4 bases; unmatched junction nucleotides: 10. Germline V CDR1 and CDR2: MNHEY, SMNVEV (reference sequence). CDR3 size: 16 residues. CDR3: CASSDKGQGLNQPQHF. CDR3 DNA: TGTGCCAGCAGTGATAAAGGACAGGGATTAAATCAGCCCCAGCATTTT.

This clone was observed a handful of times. The CDR3 reads CASSLLAGVTTGELFF. CDR3 sequence (DNA): TGCGCCAGCAGCCTTCTAGCGGGGGTTACCACCGGGGAGCTGTTTTTT. The chain combines TRBV5-1 with TRBJ2-2; TRBD2 agrees at 10 bases. Germline lookup yields CDR1 SGHRS and CDR2 YFSETQ. The CDR3 is 16 amino acids. The ends lost 4 bases at V and 4 bases at J; junction bases unmatched: 7.

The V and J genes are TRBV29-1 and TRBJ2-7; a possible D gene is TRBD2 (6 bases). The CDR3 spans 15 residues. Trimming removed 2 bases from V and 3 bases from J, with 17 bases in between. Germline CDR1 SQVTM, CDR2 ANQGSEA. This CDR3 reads CSVERRGDLNYEQYF. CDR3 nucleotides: TGCAGCGTTGAAAGGCGGGGCGACCTAAACTACGAGCAGTACTTC.

CDR3 protein: CASSLGPGGGAETQYF. CDR3 DNA sequence: TGCGCCAGCAGCTTGGGTCCAGGAGGGGGCGCGGAGACCCAGTACTTC. The chain uses TRBV5-1 and TRBJ2-5; the D gene is possibly TRBD1 (7 bases). The CDR3 loop spans 16 amino acids. The germline V gene encodes CDR1 SGHRS and CDR2 YFSETQ. Trimming cost V 0 bases and J 5 bases, with 17 bases left between them.

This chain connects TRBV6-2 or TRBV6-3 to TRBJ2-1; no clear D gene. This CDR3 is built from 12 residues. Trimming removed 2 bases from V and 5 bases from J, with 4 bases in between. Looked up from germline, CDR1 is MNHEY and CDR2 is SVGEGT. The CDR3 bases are TGTGCCAGCAGTTACCCCAACAATGAGCAGTTCTTC. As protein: CASSYPNNEQFF.

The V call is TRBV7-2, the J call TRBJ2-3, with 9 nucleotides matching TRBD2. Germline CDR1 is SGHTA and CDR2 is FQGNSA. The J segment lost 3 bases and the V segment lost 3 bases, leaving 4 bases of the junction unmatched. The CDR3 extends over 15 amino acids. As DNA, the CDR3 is TGTGCCAGCAGCTTCAACGGACTAGCGACAGATACGCAGTATTTT. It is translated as CASSFNGLATDTQYF. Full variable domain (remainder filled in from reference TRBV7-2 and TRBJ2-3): GAGVSQSPSNKVTEKGKDVELRCDPISGHTALYWYRQSLGQGLEFLIYFQGNSAPDKSGLPSDRFSAERTGGSVSTLTIQRTQQEDSAVYLCASSFNGLATDTQYFGPGTRLTVL.

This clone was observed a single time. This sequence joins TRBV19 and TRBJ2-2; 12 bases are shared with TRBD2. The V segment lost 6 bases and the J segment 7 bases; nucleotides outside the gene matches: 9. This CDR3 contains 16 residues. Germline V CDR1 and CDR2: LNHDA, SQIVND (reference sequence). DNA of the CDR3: TGTGCCAGTAGCACTAGCGGGGGGATCCTCGGCGGGGAGCTGTTTTTT. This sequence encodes CASSTSGGILGGELFF.

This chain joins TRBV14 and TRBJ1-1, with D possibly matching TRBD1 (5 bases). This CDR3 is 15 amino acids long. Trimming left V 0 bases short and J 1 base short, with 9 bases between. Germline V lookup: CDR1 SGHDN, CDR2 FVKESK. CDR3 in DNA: TGTGCCAGCAGCCAAGACTTCGGGGGGAACACTGAAGCTTTCTTT. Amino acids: CASSQDFGGNTEAFF.

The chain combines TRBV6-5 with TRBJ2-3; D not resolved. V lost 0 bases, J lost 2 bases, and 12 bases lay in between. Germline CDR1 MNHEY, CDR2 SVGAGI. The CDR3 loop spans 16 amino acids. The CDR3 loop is CASSYSSLDPTDTQYF. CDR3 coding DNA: TGTGCCAGCAGTTACTCGAGCCTAGACCCCACAGATACGCAGTATTTT.

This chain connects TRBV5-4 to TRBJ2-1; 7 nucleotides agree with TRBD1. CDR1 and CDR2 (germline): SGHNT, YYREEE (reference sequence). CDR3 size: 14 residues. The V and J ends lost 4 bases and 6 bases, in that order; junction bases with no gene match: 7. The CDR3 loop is CASSDGTVSNEQFF. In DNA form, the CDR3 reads TGTGCCAGCAGCGACGGGACAGTCTCCAATGAGCAGTTCTTC.

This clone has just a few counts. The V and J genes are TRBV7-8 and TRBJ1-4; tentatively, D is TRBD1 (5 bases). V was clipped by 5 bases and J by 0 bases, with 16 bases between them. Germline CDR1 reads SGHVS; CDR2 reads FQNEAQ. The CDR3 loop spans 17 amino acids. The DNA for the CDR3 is TGTGCCAGCAGCGCCTACAGGCTACGTGCAACTAATGAAAAACTGTTTTTT. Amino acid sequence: CASSAYRLRATNEKLFF.

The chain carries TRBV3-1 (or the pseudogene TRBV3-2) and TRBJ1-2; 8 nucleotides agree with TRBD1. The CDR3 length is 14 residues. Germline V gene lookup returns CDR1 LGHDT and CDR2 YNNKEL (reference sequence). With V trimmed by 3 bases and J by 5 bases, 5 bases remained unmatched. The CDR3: CASSQTTGEYGYTF. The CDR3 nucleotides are TGTGCCAGCAGCCAGACGACAGGGGAATATGGCTACACCTTC.

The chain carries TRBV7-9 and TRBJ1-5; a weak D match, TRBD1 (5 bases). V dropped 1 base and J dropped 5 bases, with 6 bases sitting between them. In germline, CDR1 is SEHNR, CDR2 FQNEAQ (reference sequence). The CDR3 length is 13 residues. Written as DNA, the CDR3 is TGTGCCAGCAGCTTAGAGGGGCATCAGCCCCAGCATTTT. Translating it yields CASSLEGHQPQHF.

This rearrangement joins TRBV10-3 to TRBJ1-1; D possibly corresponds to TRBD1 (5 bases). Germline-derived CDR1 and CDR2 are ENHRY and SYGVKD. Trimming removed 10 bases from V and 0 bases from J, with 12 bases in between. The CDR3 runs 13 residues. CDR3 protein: CASRVQMNTEAFF. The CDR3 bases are TGTGCCAGCAGGGTACAAATGAACACTGAAGCTTTCTTT.

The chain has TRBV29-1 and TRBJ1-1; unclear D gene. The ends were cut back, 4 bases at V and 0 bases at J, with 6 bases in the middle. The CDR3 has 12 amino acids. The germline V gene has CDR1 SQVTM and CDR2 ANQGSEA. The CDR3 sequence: CSVVSVNTEAFF. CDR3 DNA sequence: TGCAGCGTTGTATCTGTGAACACTGAAGCTTTCTTT.

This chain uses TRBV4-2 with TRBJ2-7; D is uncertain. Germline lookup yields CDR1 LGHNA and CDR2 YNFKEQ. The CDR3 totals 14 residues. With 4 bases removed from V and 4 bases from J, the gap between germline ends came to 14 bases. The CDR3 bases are TGTGCCAGCAGCCCCCCCGGGTCCTCGTACGAGCAGTACTTC. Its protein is CASSPPGSSYEQYF.

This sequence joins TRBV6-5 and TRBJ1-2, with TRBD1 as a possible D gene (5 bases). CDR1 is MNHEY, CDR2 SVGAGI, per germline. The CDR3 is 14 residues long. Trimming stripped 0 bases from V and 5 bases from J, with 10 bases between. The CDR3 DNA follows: TGTGCCAGCAGTTACTCGTCGACAGATTATGGCTACACCTTC. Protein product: CASSYSSTDYGYTF.

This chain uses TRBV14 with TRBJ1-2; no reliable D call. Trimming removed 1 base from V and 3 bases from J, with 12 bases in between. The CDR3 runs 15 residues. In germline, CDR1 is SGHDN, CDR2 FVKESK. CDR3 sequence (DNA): TGTGCCAGCAGCCAAGCTGGAGGAGCAGACTATGGCTACACCTTC. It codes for CASSQAGGADYGYTF.

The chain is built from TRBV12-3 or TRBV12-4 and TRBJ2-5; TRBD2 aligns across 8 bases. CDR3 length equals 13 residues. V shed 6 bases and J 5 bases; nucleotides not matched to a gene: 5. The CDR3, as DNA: TGTGCCAGCAGCGGGGGGGCGTGGGAGACCCAGTACTTC. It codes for CASSGGAWETQYF.

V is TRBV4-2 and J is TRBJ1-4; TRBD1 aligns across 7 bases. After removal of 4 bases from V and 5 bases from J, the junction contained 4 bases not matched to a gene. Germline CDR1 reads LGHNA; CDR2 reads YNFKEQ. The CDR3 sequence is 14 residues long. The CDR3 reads CASSLGTENEKLFF. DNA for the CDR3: TGTGCCAGCAGCCTCGGGACAGAGAATGAAAAACTGTTTTTT.